The clone carrying this TCR beta chain was counted between two and nine times. Its antigen is unknown. This CDR3 is built from 14 residues. Trimming removed 7 bases at V and 7 bases at J, with 19 bases between. Germline V lookup: CDR1 MGHRA, CDR2 YSYEKL. From the reads, TCRdb called clonotypes with MiXCR, one entry per CDR3 protein. The sample shows around 230,000 distinct CDR3 sequences, about 5.9% of them seen only once. The data stem from a study of T cell repertoires in cytomegalovirus infection. Study-level information: It can be stated that public TCR beta signatures indicated CMV infection as well as a matching HLA type.

Whole-study findings and limits: Cumulative frequency of public TCR beta families picked out carriers of CMV plus the relevant HLA. HLA-C-restricted CMV clonotypes gave the most frequent clonotype in two of eight donors.

The rearrangement links TRBV4-1 to TRBJ1-2; D perhaps matches TRBD1 (5 bases). The receptor comes from a human donor in good health (CMV status not recorded). Some clones in this sample may be carry-over from other donors' samples. The sequenced sample consisted of PBMCs. The CDR3 spells CASTPKGARSGYTF. The CDR3 DNA follows: TGCGCCAGCACCCCAAAAGGGGCGCGAAGTGGCTACACCTTC.